These T cell receptor beta chains were read from a single sample in a study of T cell responses to AZD1222 COVID-19 vaccine. Here immunoSEQ multiplex PCR was the method, and the copy in TCRdb shows in-frame clones only, minus some. The sample carries 50,000 or so clones, 60% to 80% recorded once. Sequenced material: peripheral blood, taken 28 days after the second AZD1222 dose. All receptors derive from an adult who received the AZD1222 COVID-19 vaccine. Each CDR3 is given with its conserved first and last residue. A D gene is named only where the DNA matches it firmly. A row's size may be missing; if present it is once, few, many or a size class.

>-|TRBV11-2|-|TRBJ1-6
CASSYINSPLHF
TGTGCCAGCAGCTACATCAATTCACCCCTCCACTTT
>-|TRBV5-6|-|TRBJ1-2
CASSLGTISYTF
TGTGCCAGCAGCTTGGGCACTATTAGCTACACCTTC
>-|TRBV7-9|once|TRBJ2-7
CASSSSGYEQYF
TGTGCCAGCAGCTCATCAGGGTACGAGCAGTACTTC
>TRBD1|TRBV6-5|-|TRBJ1-4
CASRPDRVREKLFF
TGTGCCAGCAGACCTGACAGGGTTCGTGAAAAACTGTTTTTT
>-|TRBV9|-|TRBJ2-6
CASSASQGSGANVLTF
TGTGCCAGCAGCGCCTCACAGGGTTCTGGGGCCAACGTCCTGACTTTC
>TRBD1|TRBV5-1|-|TRBJ1-1
CASRSGQGPEAFF
TGCGCCAGCAGATCGGGACAGGGCCCTGAAGCTTTCTTT
>-|TRBV19|-|TRBJ1-1
CASSMAQRFSPEAFF
TGTGCCAGTAGTATGGCGCAACGGTTCAGTCCTGAAGCTTTCTTT
>-|TRBV11-3|-|TRBJ1-4
CASSLGQPANEKLFF
TGTGCCAGCAGCTTAGGGCAGCCCGCTAATGAAAAACTGTTTTTT
>-|TRBV7-3|-|TRBJ2-7
CASSLKRTLYEQYF
TGTGCCAGCAGCTTAAAGCGGACCTTATACGAGCAGTACTTC
>TRBD1|TRBV18|-|TRBJ1-1
CASSPPSRGGTEAFF
TGTGCCAGCTCACCCCCGAGCAGGGGGGGGACTGAAGCTTTCTTT
>-|TRBV12-3/TRBV12-4|-|TRBJ1-1
CASSFEGGRRAFF
TGTGCCAGCAGTTTTGAAGGGGGGAGGCGAGCTTTCTTT
>TRBD2|TRBV5-1|-|TRBJ2-3
CASSFSGVGTDTQYF
TGCGCCAGCAGCTTTAGCGGGGTGGGCACAGATACGCAGTATTTT
>TRBD2|TRBV3-1/TRBV3-2|once|TRBJ2-7
CASRNLAGASYEQYF
TGTGCCAGCAGGAACCTAGCGGGAGCTAGTTACGAGCAGTACTTC
>TRBD1|TRBV19|-|TRBJ1-5
CASSMTGGTGGTQHF
TGTGCCAGTAGTATGACAGGGGGCACCGGGGGGACCCAGCATTTT
>TRBD2|TRBV7-2|few|TRBJ2-7
CASSRRLAGAYEQYF
TGTGCCAGCAGCCGTCGACTAGCGGGGGCCTACGAGCAGTACTTC
>-|TRBV7-2|-|TRBJ2-5
CASSEYRLDKETQYF
TGTGCCAGCAGCGAATATCGACTAGACAAAGAGACCCAGTACTTC
>-|TRBV7-2|-|TRBJ1-3
CASTLTRGLDTIYF
TGTGCCAGCACCTTGACTCGGGGGTTGGACACCATATATTTT
>-|TRBV12-3/TRBV12-4|-|TRBJ1-1
CASIGQMNTEAFF
TGTGCCAGCATCGGGCAGATGAACACTGAAGCTTTCTTT
>-|TRBV5-1|-|TRBJ1-5
CASSQDGLNQPQHF
TGCGCCAGCAGCCAAGACGGCCTCAATCAGCCCCAGCATTTT
>-|TRBV6-5|-|TRBJ1-2
CASSSTGSGPDGYTF
TGTGCCAGCAGTTCTACCGGGAGCGGGCCCGATGGCTACACCTTC
>-|TRBV5-1|once|TRBJ1-4
CASSLDPRNEKLFF
TGCGCCAGCAGCTTGGATCCCCGTAATGAAAAACTGTTTTTT
>-|TRBV9|few|TRBJ1-4
CASSVAAQGLELFF
TGTGCCAGCAGCGTAGCGGCCCAGGGGCTAGAACTGTTTTTT
>TRBD1|TRBV19|-|TRBJ2-1
CASSGEGGTYNEQFF
TGTGCCAGTAGTGGGGAAGGGGGCACCTACAATGAGCAGTTCTTC
>-|TRBV19|once|TRBJ2-7
CASSIGTGPTYEQYF
TGTGCCAGTAGTATAGGAACAGGGCCGACCTACGAGCAGTACTTC
>TRBD1|TRBV5-6|-|TRBJ2-7
CASSTPGQITYEQYF
TGTGCCAGCAGCACTCCGGGACAGATAACCTACGAGCAGTACTTC
>-|TRBV7-6|-|TRBJ2-2
CASSLGPVTGELFF
TGTGCCAGCAGCTTAGGCCCGGTCACCGGGGAGCTGTTTTTT
>-|TRBV9|-|TRBJ2-5
CASSVGTFPEETQYF
TGTGCCAGCAGCGTAGGGACATTCCCTGAGGAGACCCAGTACTTC
>-|TRBV6-5|-|TRBJ1-2
CASSHTGDGGYTF
TGTGCCAGCAGTCACACGGGGGATGGGGGCTACACCTTC
>TRBD2|TRBV20-1|-|TRBJ2-2
CSASFTGGDGELFF
TGCAGTGCTAGTTTTACGGGGGGAGACGGGGAGCTGTTTTTT
>-|TRBV7-8|-|TRBJ2-2
CASSNQGRSNTGELFF
TGTGCCAGCAGCAACCAGGGGAGATCGAACACCGGGGAGCTGTTTTTT
>-|TRBV11-2|few|TRBJ2-1
CASSSGRVKEQFF
TGTGCCAGCAGCTCCGGTAGGGTTAAAGAGCAGTTCTTC
>-|TRBV5-1|medium-sized|TRBJ1-6
CASSLGLKGVPTSPLHF
TGCGCCAGCAGCCTAGGATTGAAGGGGGTTCCAACTTCACCCCTCCACTTT
>-|TRBV7-8|-|TRBJ2-1
CASSLGGSVEQFF
TGTGCCAGCAGCTTGGGTGGATCGGTTGAGCAGTTCTTC
>-|TRBV3-1/TRBV3-2|once|TRBJ1-4
CASSHVGGTQEKLFF
TGTGCCAGCAGCCACGTAGGGGGTACGCAAGAAAAACTGTTTTTT
>-|TRBV5-4|-|TRBJ1-1
CASSTYRGTEAFF
TGTGCCAGCAGCACCTACCGTGGCACTGAAGCTTTCTTT
>-|TRBV19|once|TRBJ1-5
CASSSRVVGGSNQPQHF
TGTGCCAGTAGTAGTCGGGTTGTAGGGGGGAGCAATCAGCCCCAGCATTTT
>-|TRBV6-2/TRBV6-3|-|TRBJ1-5
CASSYPAGGYQPQHF
TGTGCCAGCAGTTACCCGGCGGGGGGCTATCAGCCCCAGCATTTT